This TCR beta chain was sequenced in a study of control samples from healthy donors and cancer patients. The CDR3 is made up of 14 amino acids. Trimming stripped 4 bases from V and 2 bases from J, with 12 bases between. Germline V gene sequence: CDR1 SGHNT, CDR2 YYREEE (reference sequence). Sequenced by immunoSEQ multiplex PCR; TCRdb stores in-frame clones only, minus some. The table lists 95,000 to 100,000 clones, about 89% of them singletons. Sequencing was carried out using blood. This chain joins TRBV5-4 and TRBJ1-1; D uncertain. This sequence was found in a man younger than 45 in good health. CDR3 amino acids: CASSPGRRNTEAFF. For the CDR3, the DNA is TGTGCCAGCAGCCCAGGACGGAGAAACACTGAAGCTTTCTTT.